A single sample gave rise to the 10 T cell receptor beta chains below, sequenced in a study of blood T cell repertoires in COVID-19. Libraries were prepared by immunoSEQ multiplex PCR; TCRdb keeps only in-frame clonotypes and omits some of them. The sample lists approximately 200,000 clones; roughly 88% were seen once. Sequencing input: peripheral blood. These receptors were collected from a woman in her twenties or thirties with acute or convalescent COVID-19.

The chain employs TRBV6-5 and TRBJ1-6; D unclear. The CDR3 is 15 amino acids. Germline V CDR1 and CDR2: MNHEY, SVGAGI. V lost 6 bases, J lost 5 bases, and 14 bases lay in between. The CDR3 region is CASSRRTGNNSPLHF. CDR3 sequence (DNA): TGTGCCAGCAGCCGACGGACGGGAAATAATTCACCCCTCCACTTT.

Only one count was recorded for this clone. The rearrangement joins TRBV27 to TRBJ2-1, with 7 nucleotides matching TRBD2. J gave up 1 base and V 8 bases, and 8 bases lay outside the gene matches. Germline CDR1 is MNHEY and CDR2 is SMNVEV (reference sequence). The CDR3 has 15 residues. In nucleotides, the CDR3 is TGTGCCAGCGGTCATCGGGAGGCTTCCTACAATGAGCAGTTCTTC. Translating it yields CASGHREASYNEQFF.

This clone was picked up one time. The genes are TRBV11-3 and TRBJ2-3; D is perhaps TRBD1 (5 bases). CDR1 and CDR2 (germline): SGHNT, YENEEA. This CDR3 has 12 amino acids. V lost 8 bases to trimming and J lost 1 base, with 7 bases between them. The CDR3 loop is CASAGRTDTQYF. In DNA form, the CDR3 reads TGTGCCAGCGCAGGGCGCACAGATACGCAGTATTTT.

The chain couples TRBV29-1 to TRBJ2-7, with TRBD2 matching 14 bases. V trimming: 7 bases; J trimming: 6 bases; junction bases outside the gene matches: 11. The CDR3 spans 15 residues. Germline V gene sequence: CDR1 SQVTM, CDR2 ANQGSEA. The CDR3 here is CSAGLAGGGGGEQYF. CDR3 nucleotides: TGCAGCGCCGGACTAGCGGGAGGCGGAGGAGGCGAGCAGTACTTC.

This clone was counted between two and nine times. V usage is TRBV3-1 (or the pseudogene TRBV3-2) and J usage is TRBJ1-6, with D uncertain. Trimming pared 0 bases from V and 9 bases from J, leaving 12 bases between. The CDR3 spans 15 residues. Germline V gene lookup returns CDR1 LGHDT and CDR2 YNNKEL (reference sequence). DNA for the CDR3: TGTGCCAGCAGCCAAGATAGCCCCCCGGTTTCACCCCTCCACTTT. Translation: CASSQDSPPVSPLHF.

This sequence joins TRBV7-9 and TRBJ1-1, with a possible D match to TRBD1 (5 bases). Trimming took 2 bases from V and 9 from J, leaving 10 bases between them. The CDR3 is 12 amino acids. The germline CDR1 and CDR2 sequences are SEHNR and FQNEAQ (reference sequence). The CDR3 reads CASSLKGNQAFF. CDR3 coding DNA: TGTGCCAGCAGCTTAAAGGGGAACCAAGCTTTCTTT.

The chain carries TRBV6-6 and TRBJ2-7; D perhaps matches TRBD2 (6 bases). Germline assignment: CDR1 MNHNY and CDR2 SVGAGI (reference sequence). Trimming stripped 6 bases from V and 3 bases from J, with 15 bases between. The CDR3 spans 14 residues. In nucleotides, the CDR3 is TGTGCCAGCAGCGAAGGGACTTTTGGCTACGAGCAGTACTTC. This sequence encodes CASSEGTFGYEQYF.

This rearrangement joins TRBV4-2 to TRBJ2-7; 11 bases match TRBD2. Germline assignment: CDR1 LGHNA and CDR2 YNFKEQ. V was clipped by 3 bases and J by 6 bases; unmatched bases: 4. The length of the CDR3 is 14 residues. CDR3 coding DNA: TGTGCCAGCAGCCAGGACCTAGCGGGAGGCGAGCAGTACTTC. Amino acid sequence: CASSQDLAGGEQYF.

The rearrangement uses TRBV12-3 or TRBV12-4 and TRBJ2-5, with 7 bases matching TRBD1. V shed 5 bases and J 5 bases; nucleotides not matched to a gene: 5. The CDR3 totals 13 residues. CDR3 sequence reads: CASSRTGVETQYF. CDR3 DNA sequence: TGTGCCAGCAGTCGAACAGGGGTTGAGACCCAGTACTTC.

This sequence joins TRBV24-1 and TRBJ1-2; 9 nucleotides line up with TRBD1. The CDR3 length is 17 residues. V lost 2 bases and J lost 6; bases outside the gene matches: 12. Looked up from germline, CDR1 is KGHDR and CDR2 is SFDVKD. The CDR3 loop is CATSDSGQGSLRDGYTF. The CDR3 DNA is TGTGCCACCAGTGATTCGGGACAGGGCTCCCTTCGGGATGGCTACACCTTC.